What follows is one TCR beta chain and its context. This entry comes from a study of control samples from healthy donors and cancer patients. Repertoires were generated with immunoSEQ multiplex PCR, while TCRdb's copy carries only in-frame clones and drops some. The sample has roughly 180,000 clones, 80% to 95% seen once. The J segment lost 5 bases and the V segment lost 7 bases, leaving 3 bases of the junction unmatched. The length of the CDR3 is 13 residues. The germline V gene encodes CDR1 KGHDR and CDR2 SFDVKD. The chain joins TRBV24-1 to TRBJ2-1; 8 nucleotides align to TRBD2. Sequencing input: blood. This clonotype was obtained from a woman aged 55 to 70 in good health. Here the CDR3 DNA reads TGTGCCACCAGCGGGGGGGCAAACAATGAGCAGTTCTTC. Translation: CATSGGANNEQFF.